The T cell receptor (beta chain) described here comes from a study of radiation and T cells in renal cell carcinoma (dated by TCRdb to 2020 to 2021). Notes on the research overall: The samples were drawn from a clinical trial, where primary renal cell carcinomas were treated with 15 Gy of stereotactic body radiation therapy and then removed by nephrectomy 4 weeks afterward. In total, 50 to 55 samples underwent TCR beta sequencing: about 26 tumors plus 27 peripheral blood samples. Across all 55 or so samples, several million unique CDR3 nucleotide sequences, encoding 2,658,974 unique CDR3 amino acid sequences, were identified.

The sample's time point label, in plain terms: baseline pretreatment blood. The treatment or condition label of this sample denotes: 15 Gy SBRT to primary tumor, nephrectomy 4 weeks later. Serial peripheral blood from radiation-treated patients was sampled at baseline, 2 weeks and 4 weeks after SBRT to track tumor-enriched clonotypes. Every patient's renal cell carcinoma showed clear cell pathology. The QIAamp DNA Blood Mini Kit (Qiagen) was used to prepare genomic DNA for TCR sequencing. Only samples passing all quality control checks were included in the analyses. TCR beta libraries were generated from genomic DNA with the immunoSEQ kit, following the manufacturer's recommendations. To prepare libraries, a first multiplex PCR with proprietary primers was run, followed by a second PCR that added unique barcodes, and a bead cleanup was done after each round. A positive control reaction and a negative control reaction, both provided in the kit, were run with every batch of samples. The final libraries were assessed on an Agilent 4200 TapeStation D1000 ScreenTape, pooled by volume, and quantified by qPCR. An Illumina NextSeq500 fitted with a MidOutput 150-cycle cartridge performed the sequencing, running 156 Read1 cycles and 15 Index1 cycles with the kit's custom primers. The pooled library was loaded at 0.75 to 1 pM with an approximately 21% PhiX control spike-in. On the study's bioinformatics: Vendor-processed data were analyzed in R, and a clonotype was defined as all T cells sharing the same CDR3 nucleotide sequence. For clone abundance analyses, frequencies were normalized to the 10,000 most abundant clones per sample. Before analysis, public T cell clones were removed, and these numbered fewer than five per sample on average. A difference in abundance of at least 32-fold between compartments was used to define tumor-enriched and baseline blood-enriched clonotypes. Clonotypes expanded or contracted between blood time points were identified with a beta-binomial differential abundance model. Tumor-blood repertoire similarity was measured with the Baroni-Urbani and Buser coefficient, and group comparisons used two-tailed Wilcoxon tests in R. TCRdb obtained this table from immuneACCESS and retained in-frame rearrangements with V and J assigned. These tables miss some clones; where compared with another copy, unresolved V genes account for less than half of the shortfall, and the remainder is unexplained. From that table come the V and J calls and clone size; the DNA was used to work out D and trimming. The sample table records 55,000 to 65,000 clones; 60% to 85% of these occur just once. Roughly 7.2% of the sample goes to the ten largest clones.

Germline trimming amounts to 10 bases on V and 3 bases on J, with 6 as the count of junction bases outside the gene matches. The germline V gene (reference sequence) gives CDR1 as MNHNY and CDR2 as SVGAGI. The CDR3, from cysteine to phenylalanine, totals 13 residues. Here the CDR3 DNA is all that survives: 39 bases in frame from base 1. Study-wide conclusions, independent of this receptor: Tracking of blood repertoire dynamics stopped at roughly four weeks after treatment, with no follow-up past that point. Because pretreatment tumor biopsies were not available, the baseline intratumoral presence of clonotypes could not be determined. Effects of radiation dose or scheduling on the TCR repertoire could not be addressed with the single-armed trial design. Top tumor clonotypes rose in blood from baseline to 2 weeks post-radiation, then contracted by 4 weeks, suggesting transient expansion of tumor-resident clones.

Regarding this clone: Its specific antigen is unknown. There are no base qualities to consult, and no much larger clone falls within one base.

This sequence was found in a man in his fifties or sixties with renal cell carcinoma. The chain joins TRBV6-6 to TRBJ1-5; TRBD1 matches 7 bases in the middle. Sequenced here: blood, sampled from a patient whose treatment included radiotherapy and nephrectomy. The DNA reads TGTGCCACGGGACAGATATTCAATCAGCCCCAGCATTTT. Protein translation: CATGQIFNQPQHF.